The 5 T cell receptor beta chains presented below share a single source sample, sequenced in a study of T cell clonotyping in hematopoietic cell transplantation. TCRdb keeps only in-frame clones here, not all; method: immunoSEQ multiplex PCR. This table has 12,000 to 15,000 clones, 94% appearing once. The material was PBMCs, obtained 30 days after allogeneic stem cell transplant. Receptor source: a male patient between 60 and 69 years old who had an allogeneic stem cell transplant from an unrelated donor, so the T cells may come from the graft donor. Some clones in this sample may be carry-over from other donors' samples.

V and J are TRBV6-5 and TRBJ1-1, with TRBD1 matching over 7 bases. V shed 6 bases, J shed 3 bases, and the junction held 10 bases outside the gene matches. This CDR3 has 15 amino acids. CDR1 and CDR2 (germline): MNHEY, SVGAGI. CDR3 nucleotide sequence: TGTGCCAGCAGACCACCCTTGGGACAGCACACTGAAGCTTTCTTT. This sequence encodes CASRPPLGQHTEAFF.

The V gene is TRBV6-5, the J gene TRBJ1-5; 7 bases map to TRBD1. This CDR3 comprises 13 residues. Germline V lookup: CDR1 MNHEY, CDR2 SVGAGI. V shed 6 bases and J 9 bases; nucleotides not matched to a gene: 8. The CDR3 protein is CASRTGRGGPQHF. Here the CDR3 DNA reads TGTGCCAGCAGGACAGGGCGCGGTGGGCCCCAGCATTTT.

This clone was recorded only once. The chain employs TRBV30 and TRBJ1-1; 8 nucleotides align to TRBD1. With V trimmed by 1 base and J by 7 bases, 5 bases remained unmatched. This CDR3 is 13 amino acids long. Germline CDR1 GTSNPN, CDR2 SVGIG (reference sequence). The CDR3 here is CAWSAGGASEAFF. CDR3 in DNA: TGTGCCTGGAGTGCAGGGGGCGCAAGTGAAGCTTTCTTT.

This chain links TRBV10-3 with TRBJ2-7; 8 bases match TRBD1. Germline assignment: CDR1 ENHRY and CDR2 SYGVKD. After removal of 3 bases from V and 1 base from J, the junction contained 5 bases not matched to a gene. This CDR3 spans 15 amino acids. The CDR3 DNA reads as TGTGCCATCAGTGATTCCGGACAGGGTTCCTACGAGCAGTACTTC. This encodes CAISDSGQGSYEQYF.

The rearrangement joins TRBV9 to TRBJ2-2; possibly TRBD1 for D (5 bases). The CDR3 has 16 residues. Germline V CDR1 and CDR2: SGDLS, YYNGEE. The V end lost 2 bases, the J end lost 1 base, and 12 bases lay between the germline ends. CDR3 sequence (DNA): TGTGCCAGCAGCGTTCAGGCGGACAAGAACACCGGGGAGCTGTTTTTT. Translation: CASSVQADKNTGELFF.